The rows below give T cell receptor beta chains drawn from one sample of a study of CXCR3-negative and CXCR3-positive naive CD8 T cells. TCRdb re-analyzed the 5' RACE reads; it lists each CDR3 protein once, without DNA. Its listing shows roughly 93,000 distinct CDR3 sequences. Source material: naive CXCR3+ CD8+ T cells from blood. These TCRs come from a human donor in good health. Some clones in this sample may be carry-over from other donors' samples. CDR3s include the opening cysteine and the closing phenylalanine or tryptophan. The order of the fields is V gene, J gene, CDR3 protein.

TRBV29-1,TRBJ2-7,CSVELDPYEQYF
TRBV7-3,TRBJ2-1,CASSSSFKGGGQFF
TRBV25-1,TRBJ1-3,CASRQGNTIYF
TRBV10-2,TRBJ2-2,CASSEQINTGELFF
TRBV20-1,TRBJ2-6,CSANPGQVSGANVLTF
TRBV11-2,TRBJ1-1,CAEAAENTEAFF
TRBV4-3,TRBJ2-1,CASSQFSTSGGYNEQFF
TRBV10-3,TRBJ2-1,CAISEGQYNEQFF
TRBV5-1,TRBJ2-3,CASKRGVTDTQYF
TRBV4-1,TRBJ1-2,CASSQAGGVGYTF
TRBV12-3/TRBV12-4,TRBJ2-5,CASSLGDGFQETQYF
TRBV20-1,TRBJ2-5,CSATTVLQETQYF
TRBV29-1,TRBJ2-6,CSVEDWQGSGANVLTF
TRBV5-1,TRBJ2-7,CASSLSSKNEQYF
TRBV7-9,TRBJ2-1,CASSYRGPNEQFF
TRBV4-2,TRBJ2-2,CASSQGAGTIHTGELFF
TRBV7-9,TRBJ2-7,CASSSVYEQYF
TRBV12-3/TRBV12-4,TRBJ2-7,CASSSARVGGTYEQYF
TRBV29-1,TRBJ2-3,CSVEGTSSSTDTQYF
TRBV7-2,TRBJ2-3,CASSDSGGAGSDTQYF
TRBV20-1,TRBJ2-7,CSARGGYSYEQYF
TRBV12-3/TRBV12-4,TRBJ2-1,CASSPASGGEQFF
TRBV15,TRBJ2-5,CATSRDQGPRETQYF
TRBV15,TRBJ1-2,CATSRDRGGPYGYTF
TRBV6-5,TRBJ2-5,CASSYSDRGLETQYF
TRBV29-1,TRBJ2-7,CSVEFGTGSSYEQYF
TRBV7-6,TRBJ2-1,CASSLGTGTNNEQFF
TRBV13,TRBJ2-3,CASSLGQGTDTQYF
TRBV29-1,TRBJ2-3,CSVDVPGTEDTQYF
TRBV29-1,TRBJ2-2,CSVNSLGPEGTGELFF
TRBV7-6,TRBJ2-1,CASSPPTGEQFF
TRBV4-3,TRBJ1-2,CASSQGTGDFYGYTF
TRBV18,TRBJ2-5,CASSPMAETQYF
TRBV12-3/TRBV12-4,TRBJ2-7,CASSLFGQGWYEQYF
TRBV29-1,TRBJ2-1,CSVGLAGSNEQFF